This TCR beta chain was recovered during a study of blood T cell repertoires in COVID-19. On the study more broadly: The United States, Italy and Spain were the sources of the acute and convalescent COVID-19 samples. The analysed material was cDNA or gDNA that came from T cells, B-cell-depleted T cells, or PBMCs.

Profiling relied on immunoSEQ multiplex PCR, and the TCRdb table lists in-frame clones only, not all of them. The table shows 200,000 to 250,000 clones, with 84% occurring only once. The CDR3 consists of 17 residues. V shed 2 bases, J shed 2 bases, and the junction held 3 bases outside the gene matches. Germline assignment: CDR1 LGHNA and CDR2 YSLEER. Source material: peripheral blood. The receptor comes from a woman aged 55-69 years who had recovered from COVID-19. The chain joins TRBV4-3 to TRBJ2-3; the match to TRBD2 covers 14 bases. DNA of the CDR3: TGCGCCAGCAGCCAATGGACTAGCGGGGGGACCACAGATACGCAGTATTTT. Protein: CASSQWTSGGTTDTQYF.